This TCR beta chain was captured by sequencing in a study of blood T cell repertoires in COVID-19. The table came from immunoSEQ multiplex PCR; TCRdb's copy has only in-frame clones and leaves some out. The table includes about 99,000 clones, 84% detected once. Trimming removed 3 bases from V and 9 bases from J; junction bases left unmatched: 9. In germline, CDR1 is LNHNV, CDR2 YYDKDF (reference sequence). The CDR3 contains 16 residues. The V and J genes are TRBV15 and TRBJ2-1; 12 bases line up with TRBD2. This clonotype originated in a human donor in a cohort sampled during active or convalescent COVID-19. Sequenced sample: peripheral blood. In nucleotides, the CDR3 is TGTGCCACCAGCAGCTCCTGGGCTAGCGGGGGGGGTGAGCAGTTCTTC. Translation: CATSSSWASGGGEQFF.